This section outlines one TCR beta chain sequence together with its context. These data originate in a study of blood T cell repertoires in COVID-19. V was pared by 3 bases and J by 2 bases, with 11 bases between. The germline CDR1 and CDR2 sequences are SGHRS and YFSETQ. The CDR3 extends over 14 amino acids. Participant reports of clinical history set cohort assignment. Original methodology: Reference gene primer amplification gave estimated nucleated cell counts. The method was immunoSEQ multiplex PCR; TCRdb's version includes in-frame clones alone and lacks a portion of them. The DNA was the basis for D and trimming; V, J and clone size are from that table. The sample has 140,000 to 150,000 clones, roughly 90% seen once.

The receptor's source is a man aged 45 to 65 who had recovered from COVID-19. The chain is built from TRBV5-1 and TRBJ1-2; D remains unclear. The sample was PBMCs or T cells enriched from blood (not recorded which). CDR3 DNA: TGCGCCAGCAGCTCCACGACGGGAAACTATGGCTACACCTTC. Translated, it gives CASSSTTGNYGYTF.